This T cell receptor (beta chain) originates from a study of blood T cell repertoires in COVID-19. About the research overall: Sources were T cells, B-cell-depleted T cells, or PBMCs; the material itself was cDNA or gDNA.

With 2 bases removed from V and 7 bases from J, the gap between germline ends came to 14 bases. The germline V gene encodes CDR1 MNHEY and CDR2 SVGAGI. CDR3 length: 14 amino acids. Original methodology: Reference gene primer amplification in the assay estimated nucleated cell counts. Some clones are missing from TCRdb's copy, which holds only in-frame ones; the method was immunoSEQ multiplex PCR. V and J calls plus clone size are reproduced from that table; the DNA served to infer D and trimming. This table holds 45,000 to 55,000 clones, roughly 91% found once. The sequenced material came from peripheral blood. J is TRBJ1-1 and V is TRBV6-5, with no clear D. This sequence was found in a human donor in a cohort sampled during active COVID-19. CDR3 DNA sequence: TGTGCCAGCAGTTACCGGAGGCAGCAAGGTGAAGCTTTCTTT. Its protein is CASSYRRQQGEAFF.